The 21 T cell receptor beta chains listed next were all sequenced from one sample in a study of blood T cell repertoires in COVID-19. Assay: immunoSEQ multiplex PCR; the TCRdb copy retains only in-frame clones and omits some. Among some 320,000 clones listed, 89% were seen once. The specimen sequenced was peripheral blood. Source of these receptors: a young woman with COVID-19, enrolled during active disease.

The chain has TRBV6-5 and TRBJ2-3, with 7 nucleotides matching TRBD2. Per germline, CDR1 MNHEY and CDR2 SVGAGI. This CDR3 contains 15 residues. V was clipped by 8 bases and J by 0 bases; unmatched bases: 8. The CDR3 nucleotides are TGTGCCAGCGGCATAGCGGGCCCAAGCACAGATACGCAGTATTTT. This encodes CASGIAGPSTDTQYF.

This clone was recorded only once. The V gene is TRBV7-6, the J gene TRBJ2-5; a possible D gene is TRBD1 (5 bases). Germline V gene sequence: CDR1 SGHVS, CDR2 FNYEAQ. The CDR3 has 15 amino acids. The ends were cut back, 1 base at V and 5 bases at J, with 14 bases in the middle. CDR3 residues: CASSLVVQGWETQYF. CDR3 DNA sequence: TGTGCCAGCAGCTTAGTTGTGCAGGGATGGGAGACCCAGTACTTC.

The chain recombines TRBV5-1 with TRBJ2-1, with D unresolved. The CDR3 length is 16 residues. Germline assignment: CDR1 SGHRS and CDR2 YFSETQ. Trimming took off 3 bases at V and 5 bases at J, with 18 bases between the two ends. In DNA form, the CDR3 reads TGCGCCAGCAGCTCAATGACGCTGACTGTCCACAATGAGCAGTTCTTC. Protein product: CASSSMTLTVHNEQFF.

In regard to this clone: Here the CDR3 omits its conserved ending phenylalanine or tryptophan, so a read error is the likely source. No DNA is shown, since the ends of the CDR3 on it are uncertain; the CDR3 is the one TCRdb lists. The chain is built from TRBV19 and TRBJ1-1; TRBD1, the table's D call, was not compared with the DNA. The CDR3 adds up to 9 amino acids, both ends counted. Germline values: CDR1 LNHDA, CDR2 SQIVND (reference sequence). The CDR3 is CASSISVGH.

The V and J genes are TRBV20-1 and TRBJ1-5; 9 bases fit TRBD1. The junction had 14 bases not matched to a gene; V was cut back by 6 bases and J by 5 bases. The germline CDR1 and CDR2 sequences are DFQATT and SNEGSKA (reference sequence). The CDR3 sequence is 16 residues long. The CDR3 coding sequence is TGCAGTGCAAGTCCGGGACAGGGAGGAGGGTATCAGCCCCAGCATTTT. Its translation is CSASPGQGGGYQPQHF.

This clone occurred many times. This chain connects TRBV9 to TRBJ2-3; 12 bases agree with TRBD2. V lost 0 bases to trimming and J lost 6 bases; unmatched junction nucleotides: 5. The CDR3 totals 16 residues. Germline V gene lookup returns CDR1 SGDLS and CDR2 YYNGEE. The CDR3 protein is CASSVASGGAGDTQYF. The DNA for the CDR3 is TGTGCCAGCAGCGTAGCTAGCGGGGGGGCCGGGGATACGCAGTATTTT.

In this sample, this clone turned up once. The chain links TRBV4-1 to TRBJ2-1; 7 bases are a match to TRBD2. The V segment lost 5 bases and the J segment 4 bases; nucleotides outside the gene matches: 14. Germline V gene data show CDR1 as MGHRA and CDR2 as YSYEKL. The CDR3 totals 17 residues. Here the CDR3 DNA reads TGCGCCAGCAGCTTTCTCGTTGCGGGGGACCTTTACAATGAGCAGTTCTTC. This sequence encodes CASSFLVAGDLYNEQFF.

CDR3 sequence reads: CASSLNRVVYEQYF. The CDR3 coding sequence is TGTGCCAGCAGCTTGAACAGGGTAGTCTACGAGCAGTACTTC. The V gene is TRBV7-2, the J gene TRBJ2-7; D may be TRBD1 (6 bases). Germline V gives CDR1 SGHTA, CDR2 FQGNSA. The CDR3 consists of 14 residues. V lost 3 bases and J lost 3, with 12 bases in between. The variable domain in full, with the rest retrieved from reference TRBV7-2 and TRBJ2-7, is GAGVSQSPSNKVTEKGKDVELRCDPISGHTALYWYRQSLGQGLEFLIYFQGNSAPDKSGLPSDRFSAERTGGSVSTLTIQRTQQEDSAVYLCASSLNRVVYEQYFGPGTRLTVT.

With respect to this clone: Other DNA sequences in this sample translate to the same CDR3. This chain connects TRBV5-4 to TRBJ2-7, with 8 bases matching TRBD1. The CDR3 runs 14 residues. From germline, CDR1 is SGHNT and CDR2 YYREEE (reference sequence). The V gene end was trimmed by 4 bases and the J gene end by 0 bases; junction bases not matched to a gene: 3. This chain's CDR3 is CASSPGTGSYEQYF. The CDR3, as DNA: TGTGCCAGCAGCCCGGGGACAGGCTCCTACGAGCAGTACTTC.

The V and J genes are TRBV30 and TRBJ2-3; TRBD2 matches 7 bases. CDR1 is GTSNPN and CDR2 is SVGIG in the germline V gene (reference sequence). The trim removed 5 bases at V and 1 base at J, leaving 6 bases unmatched. The CDR3 covers 14 residues. CDR3 in amino acids: CAWVERGGTDTQYF. DNA for the CDR3: TGTGCCTGGGTTGAACGGGGGGGCACAGATACGCAGTATTTT. Variable domain in full (rest from reference TRBV30 and TRBJ2-3): SQTIHQWPATLVQPVGSPLSLECTVEGTSNPNLYWYRQAAGRGLQLLFYSVGIGQISSEVPQNLSASRPQDRQFILSSKKLLLSDSGFYLCAWVERGGTDTQYFGPGTRLTVL.

The chain combines TRBV19 with TRBJ1-6; D is unresolved. This CDR3 is 13 amino acids long. Germline V CDR1 and CDR2: LNHDA, SQIVND (reference sequence). V was pared by 3 bases and J by 6 bases, with 6 bases between. The CDR3 sequence: CASSILFNSPLHF. Written as DNA, the CDR3 is TGTGCCAGTAGTATTCTGTTTAATTCACCCCTCCACTTT.

This rearrangement joins TRBV19 to TRBJ2-3; D may be TRBD2 (6 bases). Germline V gene lookup returns CDR1 LNHDA and CDR2 SQIVND (reference sequence). This CDR3 comprises 17 residues. V dropped 8 bases and J dropped 4 bases, with 25 bases sitting between them. For the CDR3, the DNA is TGTGCCAGTCATCCGCCCCCCGGGACTGTCGGGTCAGATACGCAGTATTTT. It translates to CASHPPPGTVGSDTQYF.

This clone has a single count. Written as DNA, the CDR3 is TGTGCCAGCAGCCACCCCCCCGGGACAGGGATCGGGGAGCTGTTTTTT. It translates to CASSHPPGTGIGELFF. The chain uses TRBV3-1 (or the pseudogene TRBV3-2) and TRBJ2-2; 9 bases line up with TRBD1. V was pared by 3 bases and J by 7 bases, with 9 bases of the junction left unmatched. Germline-derived CDR1 and CDR2 are LGHDT and YNNKEL (reference sequence). CDR3 length equals 16 residues.

CDR3 residues: CASSPLGQAVGSSQETQYF. Written as DNA, the CDR3 is TGTGCCAGCTCACCTCTGGGACAGGCCGTCGGTTCTAGCCAAGAGACCCAGTACTTC. V and J are TRBV18 and TRBJ2-5; 8 bases fit TRBD1. The CDR3 loop spans 19 amino acids. Germline values: CDR1 KGHSH, CDR2 LQKENI. The ends lost 3 bases at V and 1 base at J; junction bases unmatched: 16.

The V gene is TRBV19, the J gene TRBJ2-1, with D possibly TRBD1 on 6 matching bases. The CDR3 spans 14 residues. Trimming left V 2 bases short and J 5 bases short, with 10 bases between. The germline V gene encodes CDR1 LNHDA and CDR2 SQIVND (reference sequence). The CDR3 DNA reads TGTGCCAGTAGTATATTTGGGGGCGACAATGAGCAGTTCTTC. Translation: CASSIFGGDNEQFF.

This chain connects TRBV28 to TRBJ1-5, with TRBD1 matching over 9 bases. This CDR3 comprises 14 residues. Unmatched junction bases numbered 7, after V lost 6 bases and J lost 7 bases. Germline-derived CDR1 and CDR2 are MDHEN and SYDVKM. CDR3 loop: CASSPTGGWQPQHF. The CDR3 bases are TGTGCCAGCAGCCCTACAGGGGGCTGGCAGCCCCAGCATTTT.

This clone was picked up a small number of times. The chain couples TRBV10-3 to TRBJ1-1; TRBD1 is a possible D gene (5 bases). V was cut by 3 bases and J by 10 bases, with 18 bases left in between. This CDR3 spans 14 amino acids. Germline values: CDR1 ENHRY, CDR2 SYGVKD. CDR3 coding DNA: TGTGCCATCAGTGACGCCCAACGGGGGTACGGAGCTTTCTTT. It translates to CAISDAQRGYGAFF.

The table lists this clone with a few counts. The chain links TRBV5-1 to TRBJ1-2; 7 nucleotides match TRBD1. The CDR3 sequence is 14 residues long. Trimming cost V 3 bases and J 8 bases; bases outside gene matches: 10. Germline V gene lookup returns CDR1 SGHRS and CDR2 YFSETQ. CDR3 in DNA: TGCGCCAGCAGCTCCCCGGGACAGCTTTCGGGCTACACCTTC. Translating gives CASSSPGQLSGYTF.

The chain combines TRBV18 with TRBJ2-7; D is possibly TRBD2 (6 bases). V lost 3 bases, J lost 1 base, and 16 bases lay in between. The CDR3 consists of 16 residues. From germline, CDR1 is KGHSH and CDR2 LQKENI. As DNA, the CDR3 is TGTGCCAGCTCACCTTCACCGAAGCGGGTATCCTACGAGCAGTACTTC. Residues: CASSPSPKRVSYEQYF. Together with reference TRBV18 and TRBJ2-7, the CDR3 gives the full variable domain: NAGVMQNPRHLVRRRGQEARLRCSPMKGHSHVYWYRQLPEEGLKFMVYLQKENIIDESGMPKERFSAEFPKEGPSILRIQQVVRGDSAAYFCASSPSPKRVSYEQYFGPGTRLTVT.

Remarks on this clone: Other nucleotide sequences from this sample produce the same CDR3. The chain is built from TRBV19 and TRBJ1-1, with D possibly TRBD1 on 6 matching bases. Between the trimmed V and J ends, which lost 5 bases and 1 base, there was a span of 8 bases. Germline V CDR1 and CDR2: LNHDA, SQIVND (reference sequence). This CDR3 has 13 residues. This CDR3 is CASSLGQNTEAFF. The CDR3 DNA follows: TGTGCCAGTAGTTTGGGACAGAACACTGAAGCTTTCTTT.

The chain combines TRBV5-1 with TRBJ2-1; a possible D gene is TRBD1 (6 bases). Germline V gives CDR1 SGHRS, CDR2 YFSETQ. This CDR3 has 13 amino acids. V shed 5 bases and J shed 10 bases, with 16 bases lying between them. DNA of the CDR3: TGCGCCAGCAGACCTTTAACACAGGGAGAGCAGTTCTTC. As protein: CASRPLTQGEQFF.